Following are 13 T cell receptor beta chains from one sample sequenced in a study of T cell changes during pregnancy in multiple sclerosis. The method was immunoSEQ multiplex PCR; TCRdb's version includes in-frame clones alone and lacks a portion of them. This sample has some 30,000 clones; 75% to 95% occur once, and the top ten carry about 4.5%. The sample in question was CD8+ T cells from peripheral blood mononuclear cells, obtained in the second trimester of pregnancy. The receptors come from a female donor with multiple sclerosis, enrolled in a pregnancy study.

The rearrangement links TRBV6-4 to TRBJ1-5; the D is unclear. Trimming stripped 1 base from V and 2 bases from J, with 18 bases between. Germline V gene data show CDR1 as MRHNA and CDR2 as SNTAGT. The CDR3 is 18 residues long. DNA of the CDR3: TGTGCCAGCAGTGACTTGAGGAGGGCAAAGTGTGGCAATCAGCCCCAGCATTTT. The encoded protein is CASSDLRRAKCGNQPQHF.

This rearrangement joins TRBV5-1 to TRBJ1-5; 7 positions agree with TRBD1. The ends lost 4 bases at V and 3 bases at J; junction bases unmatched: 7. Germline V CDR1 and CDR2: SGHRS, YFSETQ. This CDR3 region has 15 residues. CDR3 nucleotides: TGCGCCAGCAGCCCGGGACAGCGCCCCAATCAGCCCCAGCATTTT. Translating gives CASSPGQRPNQPQHF.

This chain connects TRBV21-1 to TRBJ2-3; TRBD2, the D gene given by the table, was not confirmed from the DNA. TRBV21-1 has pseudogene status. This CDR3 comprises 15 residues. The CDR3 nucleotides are TGTGCCAGCAGCGAAAGGGCCACGAGGGAGGATACGCAGTATTTT. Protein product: CASSERATREDTQYF.

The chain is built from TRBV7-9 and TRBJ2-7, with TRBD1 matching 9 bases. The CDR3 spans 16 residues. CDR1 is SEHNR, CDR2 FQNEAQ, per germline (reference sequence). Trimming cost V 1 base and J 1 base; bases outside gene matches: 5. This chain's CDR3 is CASSLVRDRASYEQYF. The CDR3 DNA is TGTGCCAGCAGCTTAGTTCGGGACAGGGCTTCCTACGAGCAGTACTTC.

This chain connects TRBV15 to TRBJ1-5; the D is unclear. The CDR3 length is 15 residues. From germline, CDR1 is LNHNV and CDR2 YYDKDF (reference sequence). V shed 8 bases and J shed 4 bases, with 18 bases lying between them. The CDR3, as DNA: TGTGCCACCGCCTTGGGTCGGGGAAGAAATCAGCCCCAGCATTTT. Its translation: CATALGRGRNQPQHF.

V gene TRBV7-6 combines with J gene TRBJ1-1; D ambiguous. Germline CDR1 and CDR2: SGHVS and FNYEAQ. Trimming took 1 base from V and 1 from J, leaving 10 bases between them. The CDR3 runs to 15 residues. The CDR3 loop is CASSLVPGGNTEAFF. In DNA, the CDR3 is TGTGCCAGCAGCTTAGTCCCCGGCGGGAACACTGAAGCTTTCTTT.

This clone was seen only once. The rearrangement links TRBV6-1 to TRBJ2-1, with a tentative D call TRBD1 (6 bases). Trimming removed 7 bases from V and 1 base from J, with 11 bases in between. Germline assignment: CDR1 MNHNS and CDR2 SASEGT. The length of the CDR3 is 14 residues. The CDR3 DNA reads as TGTGCCAGCATCGGGGACAATTCCTACAATGAGCAGTTCTTC. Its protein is CASIGDNSYNEQFF.

The DNA of the CDR3 is TGCAGCGTTGAAGATCCAGCTAGCGGGAGGTTGTATGAGCAGTTCTTC. It codes for CSVEDPASGRLYEQFF. The chain recombines TRBV29-1 with TRBJ2-1; 11 nucleotides agree with TRBD2. Germline values: CDR1 SQVTM, CDR2 ANQGSEA. Trimming removed 0 bases from V and 8 bases from J; junction bases left unmatched: 9. This CDR3 has 16 residues.

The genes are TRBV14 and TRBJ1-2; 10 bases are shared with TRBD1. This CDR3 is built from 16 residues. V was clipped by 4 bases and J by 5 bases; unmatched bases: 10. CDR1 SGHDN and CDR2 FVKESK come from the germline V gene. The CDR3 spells CASSPRTGGRWYGYTF. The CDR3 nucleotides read TGTGCCAGCAGCCCCCGGACAGGGGGTCGCTGGTATGGCTACACCTTC.

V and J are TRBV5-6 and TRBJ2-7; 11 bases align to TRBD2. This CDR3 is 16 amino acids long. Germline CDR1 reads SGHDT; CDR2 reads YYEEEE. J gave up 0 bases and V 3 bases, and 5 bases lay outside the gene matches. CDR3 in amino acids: CASSWGTSGSSYEQYF. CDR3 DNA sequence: TGTGCCAGCAGCTGGGGGACTAGCGGAAGCTCCTACGAGCAGTACTTC.

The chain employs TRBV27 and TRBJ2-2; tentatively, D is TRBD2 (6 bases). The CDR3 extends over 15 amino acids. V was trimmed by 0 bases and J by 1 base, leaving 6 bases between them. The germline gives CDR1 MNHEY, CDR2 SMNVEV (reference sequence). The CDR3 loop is CASSLSEGNTGELFF. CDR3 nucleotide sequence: TGTGCCAGCAGTTTATCGGAGGGGAACACCGGGGAGCTGTTTTTT.

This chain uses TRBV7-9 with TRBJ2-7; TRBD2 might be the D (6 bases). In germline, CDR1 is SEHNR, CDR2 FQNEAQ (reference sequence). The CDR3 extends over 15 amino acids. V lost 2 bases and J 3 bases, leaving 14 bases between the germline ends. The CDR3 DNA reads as TGTGCCAGCAGCTTATGGGAGGAGGGATTCTACGAGCAGTACTTC. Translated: CASSLWEEGFYEQYF.

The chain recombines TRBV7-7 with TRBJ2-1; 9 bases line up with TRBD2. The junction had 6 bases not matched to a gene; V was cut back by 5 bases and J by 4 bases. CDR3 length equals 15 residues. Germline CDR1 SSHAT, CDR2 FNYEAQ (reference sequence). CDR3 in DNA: TGTGCCAGCAGCCTCTCGGCGGGAGGGTACAATGAGCAGTTCTTC. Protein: CASSLSAGGYNEQFF.